A selection of T cell receptor beta chains follows, all from one sample in a study of cytomegalovirus exposure and HLA in healthy donors. The repertoire was sequenced with immunoSEQ multiplex PCR; TCRdb's copy has only in-frame clones and lacks some. The sample has roughly 140,000 clones, 60% to 80% seen once. Sample: PBMCs. Receptors were obtained from a woman aged 25 to 39 in good health and CMV-seronegative. Each CDR3 is given with its conserved first and last residue. Fields, in order: V gene, J gene, D gene, clone size, CDR3 protein, CDR3 DNA. D genes are given only for firm matches. The size field is filled for only some rows; it gives once, few, many or a size class.

V: TRBV2
J: TRBJ1-5
D: -
size: -
CDR3: CAWAVEENQPQHF
DNA: TGTGCCTGGGCAGTGGAAGAGAATCAGCCCCAGCATTTT

V: TRBV28
J: TRBJ1-2
D: -
size: -
CDR3: CASSFGDRPSYTF
DNA: TGTGCCAGCAGTTTCGGCGACAGGCCATCCTACACCTTC

V: TRBV29-1
J: TRBJ2-7
D: -
size: -
CDR3: CSVEVGTAEQYF
DNA: TGCAGCGTTGAAGTAGGGACTGCCGAGCAGTACTTC

V: TRBV5-1
J: TRBJ2-1
D: TRBD2
size: -
CDR3: CASSPTLAGEQFF
DNA: TGCGCCAGCAGCCCTACCTTAGCGGGTGAGCAGTTCTTC

V: TRBV30
J: TRBJ1-2
D: -
size: -
CDR3: CAWITGLNGYGYTF
DNA: TGTGCCTGGATAACAGGGCTTAACGGCTATGGCTACACCTTC

V: TRBV5-6
J: TRBJ2-7
D: -
size: -
CDR3: CASTPTPGSYEQYF
DNA: TGTGCCAGCACCCCTACACCAGGCTCATACGAGCAGTACTTC

V: TRBV19
J: TRBJ1-1
D: -
size: -
CDR3: CASSDLLRRGGNTEAFF
DNA: TGTGCCAGTAGCGATCTCCTGAGACGGGGGGGAAACACTGAAGCTTTCTTT

V: TRBV4-1
J: TRBJ1-5
D: -
size: -
CDR3: CASSSEEGRRNQPQHF
DNA: TGCGCCAGCAGCTCGGAGGAAGGGCGGCGCAATCAGCCCCAGCATTTT

V: TRBV6-5
J: TRBJ1-2
D: -
size: -
CDR3: CASSPRTASNYGYTF
DNA: TGTGCCAGCAGCCCTAGGACAGCGTCTAACTATGGCTACACCTTC

V: TRBV5-4
J: TRBJ2-1
D: -
size: -
CDR3: CASSRQGLGFNEQFF
DNA: TGTGCCAGCAGCCGCCAGGGGCTCGGTTTTAATGAGCAGTTCTTC

V: TRBV14
J: TRBJ2-7
D: TRBD2
size: -
CDR3: CASRVAGRYEQYF
DNA: TGTGCCAGCCGTGTAGCGGGGAGATACGAGCAGTACTTC

V: TRBV9
J: TRBJ1-3
D: -
size: -
CDR3: CASGAGKGNTIYF
DNA: TGTGCCTCTGGGGCGGGGAAGGGAAACACCATATATTTT

V: TRBV27
J: TRBJ2-6
D: TRBD1
size: once
CDR3: CASSVTGEGANVLTF
DNA: TGTGCCAGCAGTGTCACAGGGGAAGGGGCCAACGTCCTGACTTTC

V: TRBV6-4
J: TRBJ2-3
D: TRBD2
size: few
CDR3: CASSEFGGASDTQYF
DNA: TGTGCCAGCAGTGAATTCGGGGGGGCTTCAGATACGCAGTATTTT

V: TRBV9
J: TRBJ1-6
D: TRBD1
size: once
CDR3: CASSVEGQGSSPLHF
DNA: TGTGCCAGCAGCGTAGAGGGACAGGGGAGCTCACCCCTCCACTTT

V: TRBV14
J: TRBJ2-1
D: -
size: -
CDR3: CASSLAWRGGEQFF
DNA: TGTGCCAGCAGCCTCGCCTGGAGAGGGGGTGAGCAGTTCTTC

V: TRBV4-2
J: TRBJ1-2
D: -
size: -
CDR3: CASSQDRGAGYTF
DNA: TGTGCCAGCAGCCAAGATCGGGGAGCTGGCTACACCTTC

V: TRBV5-4
J: TRBJ2-1
D: TRBD1
size: -
CDR3: CASSSGQGGNNEQFF
DNA: TGTGCCAGCAGCTCGGGACAGGGAGGGAACAATGAGCAGTTCTTC

V: TRBV6-5
J: TRBJ1-4
D: -
size: -
CDR3: CASSLGGSTEKLFF
DNA: TGTGCCAGCAGTTTGGGGGGGTCAACGGAAAAACTGTTTTTT

V: TRBV18
J: TRBJ1-2
D: TRBD1
size: -
CDR3: CASSPGWRQGARNYGYTF
DNA: TGTGCCAGCTCACCGGGGTGGAGACAGGGGGCGCGGAACTATGGCTACACCTTC

V: TRBV6-5
J: TRBJ1-1
D: TRBD1
size: -
CDR3: CASSLGTEVTEAFF
DNA: TGTGCCAGCAGTTTGGGGACAGAGGTCACTGAAGCTTTCTTT

V: TRBV27
J: TRBJ1-2
D: TRBD1
size: -
CDR3: CASRGTGGLYGYTF
DNA: TGTGCCAGCAGGGGGACAGGGGGACTCTATGGCTACACCTTC

V: TRBV6-6
J: TRBJ2-7
D: -
size: -
CDR3: CASSREGVKFNEQYF
DNA: TGTGCCAGCAGCCGTGAGGGGGTTAAGTTTAACGAGCAGTACTTC

V: TRBV6-5
J: TRBJ1-1
D: -
size: -
CDR3: CASSWGNPGITEAFF
DNA: TGTGCCAGCAGTTGGGGAAACCCGGGGATTACTGAAGCTTTCTTT

V: TRBV18
J: TRBJ1-5
D: TRBD1
size: -
CDR3: CASSRGTDNQPQHF
DNA: TGTGCCAGCTCACGCGGGACAGACAATCAGCCCCAGCATTTT

V: TRBV6-6
J: TRBJ2-7
D: TRBD1
size: -
CDR3: CASRIERDRDYEQYF
DNA: TGTGCCAGCAGAATAGAGAGGGACAGGGACTACGAGCAGTACTTC

V: TRBV6-5
J: TRBJ2-1
D: TRBD1
size: once
CDR3: CASGGQGALNEQFF
DNA: TGTGCCAGCGGCGGACAGGGGGCCCTCAATGAGCAGTTCTTC

V: TRBV6-5
J: TRBJ1-6
D: TRBD1
size: -
CDR3: CASSNPGGGSPLHF
DNA: TGTGCCAGCAGCAATCCAGGGGGCGGGTCACCCCTCCACTTT

V: TRBV2
J: TRBJ1-5
D: TRBD1
size: -
CDR3: CASSVVRDRNSNQPQHF
DNA: TGTGCCAGCAGTGTCGTCCGGGACAGAAATAGCAATCAGCCCCAGCATTTT

V: TRBV5-6
J: TRBJ1-5
D: -
size: -
CDR3: CASSLAGDQPQHF
DNA: TGTGCCAGCAGCTTGGCGGGGGATCAGCCCCAGCATTTT

V: TRBV9
J: TRBJ1-5
D: TRBD1
size: -
CDR3: CAGSETGSQPQHF
DNA: TGTGCCGGCAGCGAGACAGGGAGTCAGCCCCAGCATTTT

V: TRBV13
J: TRBJ1-2
D: -
size: -
CDR3: CASSTLDSAYGYTF
DNA: TGTGCCAGCAGCACACTGGACAGCGCCTATGGCTACACCTTC

V: TRBV29-1
J: TRBJ1-6
D: -
size: -
CDR3: CSVDRLYNSPLHF
DNA: TGCAGCGTCGACAGGTTGTATAATTCACCCCTCCACTTT

V: TRBV6-1
J: TRBJ2-7
D: -
size: -
CDR3: CASSRRGPYEQYF
DNA: TGTGCCAGCAGTCGCCGGGGTCCCTACGAGCAGTACTTC

V: TRBV9
J: TRBJ2-1
D: TRBD2
size: -
CDR3: CASSVEGLAAYNEQFF
DNA: TGTGCCAGCAGCGTAGAAGGACTAGCGGCCTACAATGAGCAGTTCTTC

V: TRBV6-1
J: TRBJ2-7
D: -
size: -
CDR3: CASSEEYQIPYEQYF
DNA: TGTGCCAGCAGTGAAGAGTACCAGATCCCCTACGAGCAGTACTTC

V: TRBV6-6
J: TRBJ1-2
D: -
size: -
CDR3: CASSDRTTDNGYTF
DNA: TGTGCCAGCAGTGACCGGACAACCGACAATGGCTACACCTTC

V: TRBV7-3
J: TRBJ2-1
D: -
size: -
CDR3: CASTVTGGYSYNEQFF
DNA: TGTGCCAGCACCGTCACTGGAGGGTACTCCTACAATGAGCAGTTCTTC

V: TRBV5-1
J: TRBJ1-2
D: -
size: -
CDR3: CASSPSAGGDHGYTF
DNA: TGCGCCAGCAGCCCCTCTGCCGGGGGGGACCACGGCTACACCTTC

V: TRBV7-3
J: TRBJ1-6
D: -
size: -
CDR3: CASSLHGSSPLHF
DNA: TGTGCCAGCAGCCTCCACGGGTCTTCACCCCTCCACTTT

V: TRBV6-5
J: TRBJ2-7
D: TRBD2
size: -
CDR3: CASRRERGGSYEQYF
DNA: TGTGCCAGCAGGCGTGAGCGGGGGGGTAGCTACGAGCAGTACTTC

V: TRBV10-3
J: TRBJ1-5
D: TRBD1
size: -
CDR3: CAINSQGGQQPQHF
DNA: TGTGCCATCAACTCCCAGGGGGGACAGCAGCCCCAGCATTTT

V: TRBV5-8
J: TRBJ2-3
D: -
size: -
CDR3: CASSPRRGNLDTDTQYF
DNA: TGTGCCAGCAGCCCTAGGAGGGGCAACTTGGACACAGATACGCAGTATTTT

V: TRBV18
J: TRBJ2-1
D: TRBD1
size: -
CDR3: CASSPRDRGLEQFF
DNA: TGTGCCAGCTCACCTCGGGACAGGGGGCTTGAGCAGTTCTTC

V: TRBV2
J: TRBJ1-4
D: TRBD1
size: -
CDR3: CASSDGQAGNEKLFF
DNA: TGTGCCAGCAGTGATGGACAGGCAGGGAATGAAAAACTGTTTTTT

V: TRBV19
J: TRBJ2-1
D: -
size: -
CDR3: CASSGDLYNEQFF
DNA: TGTGCCAGTAGCGGGGATCTTTACAATGAGCAGTTCTTC

V: TRBV27
J: TRBJ2-1
D: TRBD2
size: -
CDR3: CASSSDSGGANEQFF
DNA: TGTGCCAGCAGTTCCGACAGCGGGGGGGCGAATGAGCAGTTCTTC

V: TRBV6-5
J: TRBJ1-2
D: TRBD1
size: once
CDR3: CASSIGQGAVDGYTF
DNA: TGTGCCAGCAGTATAGGACAGGGGGCAGTGGATGGCTACACCTTC

V: TRBV10-3
J: TRBJ2-2
D: -
size: few
CDR3: CAISERDQGSGELFF
DNA: TGTGCCATCAGTGAACGCGACCAGGGGTCCGGGGAGCTGTTTTTT

V: TRBV29-1
J: TRBJ2-4
D: TRBD2
size: -
CDR3: CSVRLAGALIAKNIQYF
DNA: TGCAGCGTTAGACTAGCGGGGGCCCTAATAGCCAAAAACATTCAGTACTTC

V: TRBV30
J: TRBJ1-2
D: -
size: -
CDR3: CAWSVNSGSAGYTF
DNA: TGTGCCTGGAGTGTGAACTCAGGGTCCGCTGGCTACACCTTC

V: TRBV6-5
J: TRBJ2-2
D: -
size: -
CDR3: CASSTGLAGELFF
DNA: TGTGCCAGCAGTACAGGATTGGCCGGGGAGCTGTTTTTT

V: TRBV7-2
J: TRBJ1-6
D: TRBD1
size: -
CDR3: CASSPRTGHSPLHF
DNA: TGTGCCAGCAGCCCCCGGACAGGGCACTCACCCCTCCACTTT

V: TRBV5-4
J: TRBJ1-1
D: TRBD1
size: -
CDR3: CASNGQGVTEAFF
DNA: TGTGCCAGCAACGGACAGGGGGTGACTGAAGCTTTCTTT

V: TRBV30
J: TRBJ1-5
D: -
size: -
CDR3: CAWSPPLGRNQPQHF
DNA: TGTGCCTGGAGCCCACCCCTGGGGCGGAATCAGCCCCAGCATTTT

V: TRBV5-4
J: TRBJ1-2
D: -
size: -
CDR3: CASSLAAGQEGYTF
DNA: TGTGCCAGCAGCTTGGCGGCAGGACAAGAAGGCTACACCTTC

V: TRBV6-5
J: TRBJ2-1
D: -
size: -
CDR3: CASSRQGGPYNEQFF
DNA: TGTGCCAGCAGCCGACAGGGAGGCCCCTACAATGAGCAGTTCTTC